The present TCR beta chain was sequenced within a study of vaccination effects on CD4 cells after COVID-19. The wider study: Participants completed two doses of the BNT162b2 or mRNA-1273 vaccine. Study outcomes and limitations: Infection- and vaccine-induced clones contracted markedly late after vaccination.

Assay: immunoSEQ multiplex PCR; the TCRdb copy retains only in-frame clones and omits some. There are about 73,000 clones in the sample; 60% to 85% occur only once, and about 10% lies in the top ten. Sequencing in the ViraFEST assay came after antigen-specific CD4+ T cells had been expanded with viral peptide pools, which were used to stimulate PBMC. Culturing for nine to ten days preceded CD4+ T cell isolation. Vaccinated recipients, who were negative for nucleocapsid antibodies, had no history of SARS-CoV-2 infection. Researchers reported culturing two million PBMC in each well, adding about 11 IU/ml IL-2 and around 10 ug/ml peptides. As regards this clone: As yet, its antigen is unknown.

Sample: CD4+ T cells from PBMCs cultured with SARS-CoV-2 spike peptides, taken before COVID-19 vaccination. The receptor was derived from a human donor who received a COVID-19 vaccine.

The CDR3 spells CATSDSGTLTDTQYF. CDR3 DNA sequence: TGTGCCACCAGTGACTCTGGGACTCTCACAGATACGCAGTATTTT. The chain recombines TRBV24-1 with TRBJ2-3; maybe TRBD2 (6 bases). This CDR3 is 15 amino acids long. The V end was cut by 4 bases, the J end by 2 bases, with 12 bases between. Germline CDR1 KGHDR, CDR2 SFDVKD.